The clone carrying this T cell receptor beta chain came up a few times. Primers used for first-strand cDNA, a TRAV- and TRBV-specific set, covered both alpha and beta chains. Amplification, which lasted approximately 19 PCR cycles, used a constant-region primer and V-primer adapter to amplify TCRs. One entry per CDR3 protein, called by TCRdb with MiXCR from the reads. This sample yields tens of thousands of distinct CDR3 sequences, of which less than 30% are seen a single time; 6.6% belongs to the top ten. This specimen comes from a study of low-dose radiotherapy and immunotherapy resistance in tumors. As for time point: before trial treatment. Donors received a regimen that comprised nivolumab, ipilimumab, aspirin, low-dose cyclophosphamide and low-dose radiotherapy. Patients who could take part had advanced solid tumors with no tumor-infiltrating lymphocytes. Trimming removed 0 bases at V and 0 bases at J, with 10 bases between. Germline V gives CDR1 SGHRS, CDR2 YFSETQ. The CDR3 runs to 15 residues.

The chain couples TRBV5-1 to TRBJ2-7, with D possibly being TRBD1 (5 bases). The receptor was derived from a male donor with rectosigmoid adenocarcinoma. The sample consisted of PBMCs, taken before treatment. Written as DNA, the CDR3 is TGCGCCAGCAGCTTGGCCGTGGGGCTCTCCTACGAGCAGTACTTC. Its protein is CASSLAVGLSYEQYF.